This T cell receptor (beta chain) appears in the sequencing data of a study of blood T cells in healthy people across ages. This clonotype was picked up one time. Its antigen is as yet unknown. Study results and limitations: Investigators treated diversity estimates from one million T cells as underestimates.

Germline V gives CDR1 MNHEY, CDR2 SMNVEV (reference sequence). Trimming took 6 bases from V and 5 from J; bases not matched to a gene: 8. This CDR3 contains 16 residues. Individuals who donated were healthy Caucasians from Russia aged roughly 6 to 90. The authors extracted at least 5 micrograms of total RNA per sample. Sample-barcoded 5' priming and a J-beta primer mix drove a second PCR of roughly 7 to 11 cycles. TCRdb re-derived calls from the 5' RACE reads in MiXCR, one entry per CDR3 protein. Found here are hundreds of thousands of distinct CDR3 sequences, about 48% of them singletons; the top ten hold 13%.

The sample consisted of blood. This chain links TRBV27 with TRBJ2-2, with 11 bases lining up with TRBD2. This clonotype originated in a young man in good health. The CDR3 spells CASSLSGGAWTGELFF. In nucleotides, the CDR3 is TGTGCCAGCAGCCTTAGCGGGGGGGCCTGGACCGGGGAGCTGTTTTTT.